Listed here is a single TCR beta chain. The data stem from a study of blood T cells in healthy people across ages. After removal of 3 bases from V and 5 bases from J, the junction contained 5 bases not matched to a gene. Germline CDR1 and CDR2: SGHNT and YYREEE (reference sequence). This CDR3 contains 13 residues. Combining a sample-barcoded 5' primer with a J-beta primer mix, a second PCR ran for 7 to 11 cycles. Every cDNA molecule carried a tag from a template-switch adaptor bearing 12 random nucleotides. Using its own MiXCR run on the 5' RACE reads, TCRdb lists one record per CDR3 protein. The table includes 660,000 or so distinct CDR3 sequences, about 54% detected once.

The source of this sequence is a man between 60 and 70 years old in good health. Sequencing was carried out using blood. The rearrangement joins TRBV5-4 to TRBJ2-7; 7 nucleotides line up with TRBD1. CDR3 sequence (DNA): TGTGCCAGCAGCTCGACAGGGATCAACGAGCAGTACTTC. Translating it yields CASSSTGINEQYF.